This TCR beta chain stems from a study of human T cells and chemical hapten exposure. Each cDNA molecule in the library carried unique molecular identifiers. In TCRdb, the RACE reads were re-called with MiXCR into one record per CDR3 protein. The table shows approximately 60,000 distinct CDR3 sequences, with 9.3% occurring only once. Time point specified: patch test 1, 2 weeks after DPC sensitization. Treatment in this sample: therapeutic diphenylcyclopropenone sensitization with weekly scalp DPC. Study observations and caveats: Alopecia in the donors means their immune response may deviate from healthy people's.

This clonotype has at least ten counts. Its antigen is unidentified. The sample consisted of whole blood, taken in connection with sensitization to the hapten diphenylcyclopropenone (DPC). This TCR was recovered from a woman between 35 and 50 years old with alopecia areata. Some clones in this sample may be carry-over from other donors' samples.

CDR3 protein: CASSYSSRGRSPLHF. The CDR3 DNA is TGTGCCAGCAGTTACTCGTCGAGGGGGCGTTCACCCCTCCACTTT. The chain couples TRBV6-5 to TRBJ1-6; 7 nucleotides line up with TRBD1. The germline gives CDR1 MNHEY, CDR2 SVGAGI. There are 15 residues in the CDR3. The ends lost 0 bases at V and 9 bases at J; junction bases unmatched: 5.